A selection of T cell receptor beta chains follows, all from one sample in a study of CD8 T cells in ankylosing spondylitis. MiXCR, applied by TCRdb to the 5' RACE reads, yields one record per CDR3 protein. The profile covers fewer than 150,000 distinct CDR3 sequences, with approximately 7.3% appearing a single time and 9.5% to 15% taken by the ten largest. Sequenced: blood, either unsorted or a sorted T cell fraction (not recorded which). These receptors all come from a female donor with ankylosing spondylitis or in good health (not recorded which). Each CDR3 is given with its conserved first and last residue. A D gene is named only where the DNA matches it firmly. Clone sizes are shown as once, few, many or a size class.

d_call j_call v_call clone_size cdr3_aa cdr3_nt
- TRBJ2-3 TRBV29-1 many CSVDQNTDTQYF TGCAGCGTTGACCAGAACACAGATACGCAGTATTTT
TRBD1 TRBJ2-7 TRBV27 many CASGPRQGALYEQYF TGTGCCAGCGGACCCCGACAGGGGGCTCTCTACGAGCAGTACTTC
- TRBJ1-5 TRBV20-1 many CSARRTEQPQHF TGCAGTGCTAGAAGGACGGAGCAGCCCCAGCATTTT
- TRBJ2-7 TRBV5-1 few CASSSTAPHEQYF TGCGCCAGCAGCTCGACAGCCCCCCACGAGCAGTACTTC
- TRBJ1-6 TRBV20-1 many CSARVGDHNSPLHF TGCAGTGCTAGGGTGGGGGATCATAATTCACCCCTCCACTTT
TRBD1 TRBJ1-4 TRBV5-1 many CASSTGQGDEKLFF TGCGCCAGCAGCACGGGACAGGGGGACGAAAAACTGTTTTTT
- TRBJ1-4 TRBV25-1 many CASAPQGTNEKLFF TGTGCCAGCGCTCCCCAGGGAACTAATGAAAAACTGTTTTTT
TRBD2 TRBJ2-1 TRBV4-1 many CASSQLPAGARNEQFF TGCGCCAGCAGCCAACTCCCAGCGGGGGCGAGGAATGAGCAGTTCTTC
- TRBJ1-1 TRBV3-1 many CASSQDPGGNREAFF TGTGCCAGCAGCCAAGACCCGGGTGGGAACAGGGAAGCTTTCTTT
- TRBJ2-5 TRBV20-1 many CSARPRPYRPPETQYF TGCAGTGCTAGACCCCGCCCTTACAGGCCTCCGGAGACCCAGTACTTC
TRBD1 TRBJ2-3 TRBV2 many CASKDRGQGTQYF TGTGCCAGCAAAGACAGGGGGCAGGGTACGCAGTATTTT
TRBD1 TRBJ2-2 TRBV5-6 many CASSLTGFMTGELFF TGTGCCAGCAGCCTGACAGGGTTTATGACCGGGGAGCTGTTTTTT
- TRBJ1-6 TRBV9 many CASSSEDSPLHF TGTGCCAGCAGCTCCGAGGATTCACCCCTCCACTTT
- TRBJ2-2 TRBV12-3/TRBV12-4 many CASTPLAAGELFF TGTGCCAGCACCCCGTTAGCGGCCGGGGAGCTGTTTTTT